The T cell receptor beta chain described here comes from a study of CD8 T cells in ankylosing spondylitis. This clonotype has more than one count but fewer than ten. What it binds is not known. Study outcomes and limitations: A motif of 7 to 9 highly homologous TCR beta variants was seen as apparently characteristic of ankylosing spondylitis blood. Reportedly, significant enrichment of disease-linked clones occurred in matched ankylosing spondylitis synovial fluid. Disease-linked clones were CD8+ and relatively rare in peripheral blood.

Each TCR beta library was made by quantitative 5'-RACE that incorporated molecular barcodes. TCRdb redid the calling of the 5' RACE reads with MiXCR, one entry per CDR3 protein. The sample records about 500,000 distinct CDR3 sequences, 9.5% to 15% being singletons. Trimming stripped 0 bases from V and 9 bases from J, with 18 bases between. The CDR3 consists of 16 residues. The specimen sequenced was blood, either unsorted or a sorted T cell fraction (not recorded which). The V and J genes are TRBV12-3 or TRBV12-4 and TRBJ2-1; D is unresolved. This TCR derives from a male donor with ankylosing spondylitis. The CDR3 spells CASSLAGYGPRSEQFF. CDR3 sequence (DNA): TGTGCCAGCAGTTTAGCGGGGTATGGACCCCGCTCTGAGCAGTTCTTC.